The present T cell receptor beta chain was sequenced within a study of T cell repertoires in cytomegalovirus infection. Study-wide results and limits: Summed frequency of public TCR beta families distinguished CMV carriers with the relevant HLA. HLA-C-restricted CMV clonotypes gave the most frequent clonotype in two of eight donors.

As for this clonotype: No antigen is known for it.

TCRdb recomputed calls from the reads with MiXCR, one row per CDR3 protein. The table records 290,000 or so distinct CDR3 sequences, 9.6% of them present only once. The CDR3 loop spans 17 amino acids. V dropped 4 bases and J dropped 2 bases, with 21 bases sitting between them. The germline V gene has CDR1 MDHEN and CDR2 SYDVKM. V usage is TRBV28 and J usage is TRBJ2-7; D may be TRBD1 or TRBD2 (5 bases each). This TCR derives from a human donor in good health (CMV status not recorded). Some clones in this sample may be carry-over from other donors' samples. Sequenced material: PBMCs. The CDR3 loop is CASSSLRGWGSAYEQYV. The DNA for the CDR3 is TGTGCCAGCAGTTCCCTCCGCGGGTGGGGGTCCGCCTACGAGCAGTACGTC.